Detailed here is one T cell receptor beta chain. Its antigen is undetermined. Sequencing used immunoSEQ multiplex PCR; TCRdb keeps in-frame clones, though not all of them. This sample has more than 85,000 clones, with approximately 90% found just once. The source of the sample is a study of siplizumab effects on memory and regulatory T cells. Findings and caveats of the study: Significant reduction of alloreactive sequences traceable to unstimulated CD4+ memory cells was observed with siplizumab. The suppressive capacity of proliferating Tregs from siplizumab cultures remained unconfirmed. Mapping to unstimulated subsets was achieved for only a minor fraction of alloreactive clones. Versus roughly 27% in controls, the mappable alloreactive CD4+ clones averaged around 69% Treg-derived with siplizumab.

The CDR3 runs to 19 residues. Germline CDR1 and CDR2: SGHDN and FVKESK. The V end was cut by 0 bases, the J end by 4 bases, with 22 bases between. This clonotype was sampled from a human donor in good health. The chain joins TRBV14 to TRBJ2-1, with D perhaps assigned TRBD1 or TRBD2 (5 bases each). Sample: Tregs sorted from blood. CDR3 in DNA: TGTGCCAGCAGCCAAGAAGGATTTGAGGAAGGGACCTATTACAATGAGCAGTTCTTC. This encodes CASSQEGFEEGTYYNEQFF.